The next 3 T cell receptor beta chains were all read from a single sample in a study of regulatory T cells in long-lasting Graves disease (dated by TCRdb to about 2021). Receptor amplification or capture employed multiplex PCR. This sample was sequenced with an Illumina HiSeq 4000. iRepertoire HTBI primers and Arm-PCR amplification of CDR3 regions were used to construct TCR beta libraries. Through fastp at Q25 and MiXCR, TCRdb rebuilt clones from the public reads, retaining in-frame beta chains. Each record represents a unique CDR3 protein, reported with the most common genes and DNA among its rows. A total of about 350,000 distinct CDR3 sequences appear in this sample, 16% of them only once. The ten largest clones capture roughly 29% of the sample. The intended sense of this specimen's time point label: newly diagnosed GD, antithyroid drugs for less than 3 months. For both TCR sequencing and RNA sequencing, RNA was extracted from PBMCs using TRIzol.

This sample also belongs to another study, concerning T cells in Graves' hyperthyroidism and ophthalmopathy.

This material consisted of peripheral blood mononuclear cells (PBMCs), taken at new diagnosis, from a patient treated with antithyroid drugs. The receptor source for this set is a man aged 35 to 55 with Graves disease. Donor details come from another sample of the same person, matched by shared clones.

This clonotype appeared a few times. Its ends do not fully match the called genes, so a read error is possible. This rearrangement joins TRBV11-2 to TRBJ2-7; D may be TRBD2 (5 bases). In germline, CDR1 is SGHAT, CDR2 FQNNGV. The CDR3 contains 14 residues. The CDR3 DNA reads as TGCGCCAGCAGCCGGTCACTAGAGGCAGGTGAGCAGTACTTC. Protein product: CASSRSLEAGEQYF.

V is TRBV6-1 and J is TRBJ2-7, with D uncertain. V was trimmed by 5 bases and J by 4 bases, leaving 12 bases between them. The CDR3 spans 13 residues. Germline V gene data show CDR1 as MNHNS and CDR2 as SASEGT. The CDR3 coding sequence is TGTGCCAGCAGTCTACAGCCACCGTACGAGCAGTACTTC. Translation gives CASSLQPPYEQYF.

The chain employs TRBV27 and TRBJ2-5, with 12 nucleotides matching TRBD2. V lost 6 bases to trimming and J lost 5 bases; unmatched junction nucleotides: 7. CDR1 and CDR2 from the germline V gene are MNHEY and SMNVEV (reference sequence). This CDR3 has 15 amino acids. The CDR3 DNA sequence: TGTGCCAGCAGCCCGACTAGCGGGGGTTATGAGACCCAGTACTTC. Translated, it gives CASSPTSGGYETQYF.